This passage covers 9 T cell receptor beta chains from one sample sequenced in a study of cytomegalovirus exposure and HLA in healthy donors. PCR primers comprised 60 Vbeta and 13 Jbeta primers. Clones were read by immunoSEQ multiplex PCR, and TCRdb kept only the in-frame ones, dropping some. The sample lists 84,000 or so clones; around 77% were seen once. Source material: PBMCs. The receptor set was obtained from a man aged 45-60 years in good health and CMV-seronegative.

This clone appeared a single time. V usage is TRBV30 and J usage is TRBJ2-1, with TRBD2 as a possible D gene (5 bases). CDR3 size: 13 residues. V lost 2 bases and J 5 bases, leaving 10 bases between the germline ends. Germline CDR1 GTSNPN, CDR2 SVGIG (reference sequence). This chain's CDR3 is CAWSRGLDNEQFF. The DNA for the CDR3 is TGTGCCTGGAGTCGGGGATTGGACAATGAGCAGTTCTTC.

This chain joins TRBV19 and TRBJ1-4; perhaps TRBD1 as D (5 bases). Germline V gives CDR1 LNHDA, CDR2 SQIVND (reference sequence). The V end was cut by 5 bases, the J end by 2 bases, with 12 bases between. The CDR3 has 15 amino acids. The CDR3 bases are TGTGCCAGTAGTCCCCCAGGGTTTACTAATGAAAAACTGTTTTTT. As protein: CASSPPGFTNEKLFF.

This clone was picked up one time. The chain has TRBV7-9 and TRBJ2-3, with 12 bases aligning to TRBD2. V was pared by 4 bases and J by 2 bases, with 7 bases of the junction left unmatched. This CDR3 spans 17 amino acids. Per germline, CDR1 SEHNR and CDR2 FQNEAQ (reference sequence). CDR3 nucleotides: TGTGCCAGCAGCTCGACACTAGCGGGGGGTTCCACAGATACGCAGTATTTT. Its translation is CASSSTLAGGSTDTQYF.

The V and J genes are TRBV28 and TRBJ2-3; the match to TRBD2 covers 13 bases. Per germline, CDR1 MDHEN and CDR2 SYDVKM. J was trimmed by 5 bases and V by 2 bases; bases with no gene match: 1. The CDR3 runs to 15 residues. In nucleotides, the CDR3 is TGTGCCAGCAGTTTAACTAGCGGGGGGGGAGATACGCAGTATTTT. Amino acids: CASSLTSGGGDTQYF.

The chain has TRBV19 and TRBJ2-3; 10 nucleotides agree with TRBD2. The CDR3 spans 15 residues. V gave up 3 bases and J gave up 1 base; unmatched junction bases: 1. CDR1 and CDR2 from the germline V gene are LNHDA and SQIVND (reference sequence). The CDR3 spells CASSIGLAGTDTQYF. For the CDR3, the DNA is TGTGCCAGTAGTATCGGACTAGCGGGCACAGATACGCAGTATTTT.

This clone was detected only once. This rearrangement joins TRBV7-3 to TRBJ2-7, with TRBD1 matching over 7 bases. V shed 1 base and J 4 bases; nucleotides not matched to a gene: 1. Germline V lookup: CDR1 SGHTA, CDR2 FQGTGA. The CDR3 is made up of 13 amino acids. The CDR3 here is CASSLIQGYEQYF. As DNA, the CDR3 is TGTGCCAGCAGCTTAATACAGGGGTACGAGCAGTACTTC.

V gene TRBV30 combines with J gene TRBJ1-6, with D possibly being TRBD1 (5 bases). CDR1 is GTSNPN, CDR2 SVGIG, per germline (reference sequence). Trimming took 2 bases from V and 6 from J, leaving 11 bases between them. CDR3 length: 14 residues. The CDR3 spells CAWSLGHPNSPLHF. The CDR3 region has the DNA TGTGCCTGGAGTCTAGGACATCCTAATTCACCCCTCCACTTT. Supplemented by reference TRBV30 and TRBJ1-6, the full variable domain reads SQTIHQWPATLVQPVGSPLSLECTVEGTSNPNLYWYRQAAGRGLQLLFYSVGIGQISSEVPQNLSASRPQDRQFILSSKKLLLSDSGFYLCAWSLGHPNSPLHFGNGTRLTVT.

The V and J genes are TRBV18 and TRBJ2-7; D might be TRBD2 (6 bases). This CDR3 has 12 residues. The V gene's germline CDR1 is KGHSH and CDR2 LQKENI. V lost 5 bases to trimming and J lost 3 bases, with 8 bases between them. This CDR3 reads CASSGGNYEQYF. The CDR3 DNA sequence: TGTGCCAGCTCAGGGGGGAACTACGAGCAGTACTTC.

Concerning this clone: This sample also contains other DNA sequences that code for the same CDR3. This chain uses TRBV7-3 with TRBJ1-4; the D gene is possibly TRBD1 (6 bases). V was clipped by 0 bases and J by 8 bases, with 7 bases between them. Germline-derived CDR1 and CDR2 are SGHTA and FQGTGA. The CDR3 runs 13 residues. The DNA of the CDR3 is TGTGCCAGCAGCTTAACTGGGGGCGAAAAACTGTTTTTT. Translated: CASSLTGGEKLFF.